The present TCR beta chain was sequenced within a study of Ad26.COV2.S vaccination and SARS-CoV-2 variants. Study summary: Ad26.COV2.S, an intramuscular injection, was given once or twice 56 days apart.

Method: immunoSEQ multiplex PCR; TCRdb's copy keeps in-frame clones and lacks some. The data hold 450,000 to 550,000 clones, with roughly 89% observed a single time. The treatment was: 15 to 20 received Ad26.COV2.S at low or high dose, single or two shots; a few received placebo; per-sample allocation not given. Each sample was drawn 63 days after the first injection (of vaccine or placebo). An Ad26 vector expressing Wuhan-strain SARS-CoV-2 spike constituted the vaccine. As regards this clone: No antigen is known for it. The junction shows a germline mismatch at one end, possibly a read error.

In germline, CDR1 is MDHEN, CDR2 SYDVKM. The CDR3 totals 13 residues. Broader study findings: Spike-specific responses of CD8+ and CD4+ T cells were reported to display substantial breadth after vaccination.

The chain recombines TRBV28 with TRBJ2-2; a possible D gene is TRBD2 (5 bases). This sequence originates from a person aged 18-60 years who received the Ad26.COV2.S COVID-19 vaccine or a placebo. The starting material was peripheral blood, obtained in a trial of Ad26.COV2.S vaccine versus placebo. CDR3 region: CGSLNSGSGELFF. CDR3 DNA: TGTGGCAGCTTAAATTCGGGGTCCGGGGAGCTGTTTTTT.